This T cell receptor (beta chain) was profiled in a study of T cells in localized non-small cell lung cancer. Notes on the study in general: Sequencing, confined to only one tumor region, leaves heterogeneity possible. Among the top 100 tumor clones, a median about 58 appeared in adjacent lung. Of the tissues analyzed, uninvolved adjacent lung showed maximal T cell clonality, greater than tumor.

Measured with immunoSEQ multiplex PCR; TCRdb has only the in-frame clones, and not every one. The data hold tens of thousands of clones, with 80% to 90% observed a single time. The table lists this clone with a few counts. Its antigen remains unidentified. There are 16 residues in the CDR3. CDR1 and CDR2 from the germline V gene are MNHEY and SVGAGI. V trimming: 2 bases; J trimming: 5 bases; junction bases outside the gene matches: 7. The input for sequencing was peripheral blood, taken before any cancer treatment. The source is a woman between 35 and 70 years old with stage I lung adenocarcinoma. The rearrangement uses TRBV6-5 and TRBJ2-5; 11 bases agree with TRBD2. The CDR3 protein is CASSYGVAGGHETQYF. CDR3 DNA: TGTGCCAGCAGTTACGGGGTAGCGGGGGGGCACGAGACCCAGTACTTC.